This record concerns one T cell receptor beta chain sequence. In germline, CDR1 is SGHNT, CDR2 YENEEA. V lost 5 bases to trimming and J lost 7 bases; unmatched junction nucleotides: 8. The length of the CDR3 is 14 residues. Researchers ran the PCR with 60 Vbeta and 13 Jbeta primers. Here immunoSEQ multiplex PCR was the method, and the copy in TCRdb shows in-frame clones only, minus some. This table has under 50,000 clones, about 66% appearing once. This record belongs to a study of cytomegalovirus exposure and HLA in healthy donors. J is TRBJ2-1 and V is TRBV11-3; 7 nucleotides agree with TRBD2. This TCR was recovered from a man aged 45 to 65 in good health and CMV-seropositive. Sequencing input: PBMCs. CDR3 protein: CASSLLSGVNEQFF. CDR3 DNA: TGTGCCAGCAGCCTCCTAAGCGGGGTTAATGAGCAGTTCTTC.